The 4 T cell receptor beta chains below all came from one sample that was sequenced in a study of blood T cells in healthy people across ages. It was with a sample-barcoded 5' primer and a J-beta primer mix that a second PCR of roughly 7 to 11 cycles was run. TCRdb called the 5' RACE reads again in MiXCR, with one record for every CDR3 protein. The table records 1.5 million or so distinct CDR3 sequences, roughly two fifths of them present only once. The specimen sequenced was blood. The receptors were gathered from a woman between 18 and 29 years old in good health.

The V and J genes are TRBV7-2 and TRBJ2-7; possibly TRBD2 for D (6 bases). This CDR3 is 15 amino acids long. Trimming left V 1 base short and J 4 bases short, with 14 bases between. CDR1 is SGHTA and CDR2 is FQGNSA in the germline V gene. CDR3 coding DNA: TGTGCCAGCAGCTTAGGCGGGACTTCGAATTACGAGCAGTACTTC. Translation: CASSLGGTSNYEQYF.

The rearrangement links TRBV6-2 or TRBV6-3 to TRBJ2-3; D tentatively fits TRBD1 or TRBD2 (5 bases each). CDR1 and CDR2 (germline): MNHEY, SVGEGT. This CDR3 contains 13 residues. Between the trimmed V and J ends, which lost 8 bases and 2 bases, there was a span of 11 bases. The CDR3 loop is CASRDGHTDTQYF. The CDR3 region has the DNA TGTGCCAGCCGGGACGGACACACAGATACGCAGTATTTT.

In its sample, this clonotype was seen a few times. The chain employs TRBV4-1 and TRBJ2-3, with D perhaps TRBD2 (6 bases). The CDR3 loop spans 16 amino acids. The V and J ends lost 0 bases and 0 bases respectively, with 10 bases between them. CDR1 and CDR2 (germline): MGHRA, YSYEKL. CDR3 bases: TGCGCCAGCAGCCAAGAGGTAGCGGCTAGCACAGATACGCAGTATTTT. It specifies CASSQEVAASTDTQYF.

This clonotype was detected a few times. The CDR3 reads CASSFSLLEQFF. As DNA, the CDR3 is TGTGCCAGCAGTTTCTCCCTACTAGAGCAGTTCTTC. This chain connects TRBV12-3 or TRBV12-4 to TRBJ2-1; D gene ambiguous. This CDR3 comprises 12 residues. Trimming removed 3 bases from V and 10 bases from J, with 10 bases in between.